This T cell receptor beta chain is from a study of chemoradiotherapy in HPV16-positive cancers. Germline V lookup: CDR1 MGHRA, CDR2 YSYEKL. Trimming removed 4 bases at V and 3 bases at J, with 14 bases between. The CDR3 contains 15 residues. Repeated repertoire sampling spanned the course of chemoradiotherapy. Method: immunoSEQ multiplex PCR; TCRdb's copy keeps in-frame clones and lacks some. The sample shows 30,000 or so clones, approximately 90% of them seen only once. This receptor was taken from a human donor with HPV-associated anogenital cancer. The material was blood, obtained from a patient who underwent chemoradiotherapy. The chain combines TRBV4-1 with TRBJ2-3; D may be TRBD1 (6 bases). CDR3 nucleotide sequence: TGCGCCAGCAGCCCACAGGGCGAGGGGACAGATACGCAGTATTTT. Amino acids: CASSPQGEGTDTQYF.